The T cell receptor (beta chain) described here comes from a study of cytomegalovirus exposure and HLA in healthy donors. Study-level points and caveats: In vitro experiments confirmed that three CMV-associated chains were specific for CMV antigens.

The V and J ends lost 5 bases and 3 bases respectively, with 19 bases between them. The CDR3 contains 16 residues. The V gene's germline CDR1 is MDHEN and CDR2 SYDVKM. As concerns this clone: Its antigen is unidentified.

This PCR relied on a set of 60 Vbeta primers and 13 Jbeta primers. Assay used: immunoSEQ multiplex PCR; TCRdb lists only in-frame clones, some missing. Of about 190,000 clones in the sample, about 87% were seen once. This receptor was identified in a man aged 25-45 years in good health and CMV-seronegative. The sample comprised PBMCs. The chain is built from TRBV28 and TRBJ1-2; TRBD1 might be the D (6 bases). DNA of the CDR3: TGTGCCAGCAGTCCACTCTTCCTACAGGGAGACTATGGCTACACCTTC. It yields the protein CASSPLFLQGDYGYTF.